The 18 T cell receptor beta chains below all came from one sample that was sequenced in a study of T cell repertoires in aging, cancer and after chemotherapy. The template was genomic DNA from peripheral blood, not RNA. A mixed TRB-A/B primer pool amplified rearranged TRB by multiplex touch-down PCR. TCRdb reprocessed the multiplex PCR reads via MiXCR and lists one record per CDR3 protein. Among about 900 distinct CDR3 sequences listed, 25% to 30% were seen once. The specimen sequenced was blood. All receptors derive from a human donor with a solid tumor.

With respect to this clonotype: The junction departs from germline at one end; a sequencing error may be responsible. The rearrangement links TRBV10-1 to TRBJ2-3; TRBD2 matches 9 bases. There are 15 residues in the CDR3. Germline assignment: CDR1 WNHNN and CDR2 SYGVQD (reference sequence). The CDR3 DNA sequence: TGCGCCACCTCTAGCGGGGCCGCTAGCACAGATACGAAGTATTTT. Protein product: CATSSGAASTDTKYF.

This clonotype is deemed large (0.1 to 1%). The chain combines TRBV30 with TRBJ1-1; D is uncertain. The V end was cut by 4 bases, the J end by 1 base, with 10 bases between. Germline V lookup: CDR1 GTSNPN, CDR2 SVGIG (reference sequence). This CDR3 spans 13 amino acids. The CDR3 region is CAWKWDPNTEAFF. In DNA, the CDR3 is TGTGCCTGGAAGTGGGATCCGAACACTGAAGCTTTCTTT.

As for this clonotype: This clone may be a read error of a much larger clone one base away. The chain is built from TRBV10-3 and TRBJ2-3; D not resolved. CDR1 is ENHRY, CDR2 SYGVKD, per germline. The CDR3 is made up of 13 amino acids. The CDR3 loop reads CAITLTVTDTHYF. The CDR3 DNA is TGTGCCATCACTTTGACGGTCACAGATACGCATTATTTT.

In this sample, this clonotype is medium-sized. This sequence joins TRBV5-1 and TRBJ1-6, with D unresolved. Trimming took 0 bases from V and 6 from J, leaving 4 bases between them. The CDR3 is made up of 13 amino acids. The germline CDR1 and CDR2 sequences are SGHRS and YFSETQ. The CDR3 reads CASSLAGNSPLHF. The DNA of the CDR3 is TGCGCCAGCAGCTTGGCTGGTAATTCACCCCTCCACTTT.

This clonotype is categorized as medium-sized. The rearrangement uses TRBV7-2 and TRBJ1-5; 10 nucleotides agree with TRBD1. CDR1 is SGHTA, CDR2 FQGNSA, per germline. V gave up 5 bases and J gave up 6 bases; unmatched junction bases: 4. The CDR3 is made up of 14 amino acids. This chain's CDR3 is CASSDGTGAQPQHF. The CDR3 DNA reads as TGTGCCAGCAGCGACGGGACAGGGGCTCAGCCCCAGCATTTT.

This clonotype is large within its sample. The rearrangement uses TRBV6-1 and TRBJ1-6; D is unclear. CDR3 size: 13 residues. Germline CDR1 and CDR2: MNHNS and SASEGT. V lost 3 bases, J lost 12 bases, and 12 bases lay in between. CDR3 region: CASSDWGTRPLHF. CDR3 nucleotides: TGTGCCAGCAGTGACTGGGGAACCCGACCCCTCCACTTT.

The chain links TRBV29-1 to TRBJ2-3; a possible D gene is TRBD2 (5 bases). Trimming pared 1 base from V and 0 bases from J, leaving 11 bases between. The CDR3 runs to 15 residues. The germline V gene has CDR1 SQVTM and CDR2 ANQGSEA. The CDR3 sequence: CSVEASGRSTDTQYF. As DNA, the CDR3 is TGCAGCGTTGAAGCCAGCGGAAGGAGCACAGATACGCAGTATTTT.

By frequency in the sample, this clonotype is large. This CDR3 reads CASSYSGSQETQYF. The CDR3 nucleotides read TGTGCCAGCAGTTACTCGGGTTCCCAAGAGACCCAGTACTTC. The rearrangement joins TRBV6-5 to TRBJ2-5; D gene unclear. Deletions cut 0 bases from V and 1 base from J, with 6 bases between. The CDR3 totals 14 residues. Germline assignment: CDR1 MNHEY and CDR2 SVGAGI.

The chain joins TRBV10-1 to TRBJ1-1; no definite D call. Deletions cut 4 bases from V and 1 base from J, with 7 bases between. The CDR3 has 13 amino acids. Germline V gene lookup returns CDR1 WNHNN and CDR2 SYGVQD (reference sequence). CDR3: CASSARENTEAFF. CDR3 nucleotide sequence: TGCGCCAGCAGTGCCCGGGAGAACACTGAAGCTTTCTTT.

This chain joins TRBV7-9 and TRBJ1-1; D remains unclear. CDR1 is SEHNR, CDR2 FQNEAQ, per germline (reference sequence). CDR3 size: 12 residues. V lost 1 base, J lost 7 bases, and 7 bases lay in between. The CDR3 DNA reads TGTGCCAGCAGCTTAGGAGCTTATGAAGCTTTCTTT. Amino acids: CASSLGAYEAFF.

This clonotype was seen a few times. This chain uses TRBV7-2 with TRBJ1-1; tentatively, D is TRBD1 (6 bases). Trimming stripped 3 bases from V and 2 bases from J, with 16 bases between. CDR1 is SGHTA, CDR2 FQGNSA, per germline. CDR3 length equals 16 residues. DNA for the CDR3: TGTGCCAGCAGCTTCTTTGCTGCAGGGGCAAACACTGAAGCTTTCTTT. Amino acids: CASSFFAAGANTEAFF.

This clonotype counts as large (0.1 to 1%). The V gene is TRBV19, the J gene TRBJ1-5, with TRBD1 identical over 9 bases. V lost 1 base and J lost 5; bases outside the gene matches: 6. The CDR3 has 16 residues. Germline V gives CDR1 LNHDA, CDR2 SQIVND (reference sequence). CDR3 nucleotide sequence: TGTGCCAGTAGTATAGCAACGGGACAGGGACATCAGCCCCAGCATTTT. Translated, it gives CASSIATGQGHQPQHF.

This clonotype showed up just once. The chain recombines TRBV4-3 with TRBJ1-6; D is unclear. V lost 0 bases and J lost 0, with 9 bases in between. This CDR3 contains 17 residues. Germline values: CDR1 LGHNA, CDR2 YSLEER. CDR3 protein: CASSQDPGSSYNSPLHF. CDR3 DNA sequence: TGCGCCAGCAGCCAAGATCCTGGGAGCTCCTATAATTCACCCCTCCACTTT.

This clonotype is large by share. CDR3 bases: TGTGCCAGCAGTTTATCCGGGACAGTCCTTAGCACAGATACGCAGTATTTT. The encoded protein is CASSLSGTVLSTDTQYF. This chain joins TRBV12-3 or TRBV12-4 and TRBJ2-3; TRBD1 agrees at 7 bases. The J segment lost 0 bases and the V segment lost 2 bases, leaving 8 bases of the junction unmatched. This CDR3 has 17 residues.

As to this clonotype: It may be a read error: a sequence one base away is much more abundant. The chain combines TRBV5-6 with TRBJ2-5; no clear D gene. The V and J ends lost 2 bases and 3 bases respectively, with 8 bases between them. In germline, CDR1 is SGHDT, CDR2 YYEEEE. This CDR3 is built from 13 residues. The CDR3 coding sequence is TGTGCCAGCAGCTTAAGTGGGAAAGAGACCCAGTACTTC. Translation gives CASSLSGKETQYF.

This clonotype was observed a few times. V is TRBV7-2 and J is TRBJ2-3; TRBD2 matches 7 bases. The germline CDR1 and CDR2 sequences are SGHTA and FQGNSA. The CDR3 loop spans 13 amino acids. J lost 6 bases, V lost 1 base, and 1 base had no gene match. CDR3 in amino acids: CASSLVGRDTQYF. CDR3 DNA sequence: TGTGCCAGCAGCTTAGTCGGGAGGGATACGCAGTATTTT.

This clonotype showed up just a few times. The V and J genes are TRBV7-2 and TRBJ2-3; TRBD1 agrees at 9 bases. V shed 4 bases and J 0 bases; nucleotides not matched to a gene: 2. CDR3 length: 15 residues. Germline CDR1 is SGHTA and CDR2 is FQGNSA. The CDR3 sequence is CASSSGTGSTDTQYF. In nucleotides, the CDR3 is TGTGCCAGCAGCTCCGGGACAGGGAGCACAGATACGCAGTATTTT.

The chain recombines TRBV27 with TRBJ2-1, with 7 bases matching TRBD1. The V and J ends lost 5 bases and 4 bases, in that order; junction bases with no gene match: 29. This CDR3 has 22 amino acids. The germline V gene encodes CDR1 MNHEY and CDR2 SMNVEV (reference sequence). The DNA of the CDR3 is TGTGCCAGCAGTACATATGACCCTGGGACAGACACGCCTGGAGGAGAGTACAATGAGCAGTTCTTC. This encodes CASSTYDPGTDTPGGEYNEQFF.